This T cell receptor (beta chain) was recovered during a study of blood T cell repertoires in COVID-19. Data came from immunoSEQ multiplex PCR; TCRdb stores just in-frame clones and leaves some out. Found here are approximately 200,000 clones, approximately 90% of them singletons; the top ten hold almost 4.5%. This CDR3 contains 14 residues. Germline CDR1 is KGHSH and CDR2 is LQKENI. V was pared by 3 bases and J by 7 bases, with 2 bases of the junction left unmatched. The source of this sequence is a man in his fifties or sixties with acute or convalescent COVID-19. The sequenced sample consisted of peripheral blood. The chain combines TRBV18 with TRBJ1-6, with 8 bases identical to TRBD1. The DNA of the CDR3 is TGTGCCAGCTCACCCGGGACAGGAAATTCACCCCTCCACTTT. Encoded protein: CASSPGTGNSPLHF.